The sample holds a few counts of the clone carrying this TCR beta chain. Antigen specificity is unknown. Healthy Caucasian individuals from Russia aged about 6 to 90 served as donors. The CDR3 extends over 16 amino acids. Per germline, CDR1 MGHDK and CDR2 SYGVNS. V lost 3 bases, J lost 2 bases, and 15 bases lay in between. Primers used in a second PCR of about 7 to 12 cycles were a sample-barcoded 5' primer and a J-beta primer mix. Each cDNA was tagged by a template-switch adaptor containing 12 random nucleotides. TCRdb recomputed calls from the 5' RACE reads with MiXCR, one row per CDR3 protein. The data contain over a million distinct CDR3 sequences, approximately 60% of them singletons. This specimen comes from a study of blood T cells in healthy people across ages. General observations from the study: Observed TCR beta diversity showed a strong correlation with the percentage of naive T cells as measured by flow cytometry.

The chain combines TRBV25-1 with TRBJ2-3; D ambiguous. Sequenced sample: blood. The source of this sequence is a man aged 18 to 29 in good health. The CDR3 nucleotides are TGTGCCAGCAGTGATTATCCCCTGCGGACCACAGATACGCAGTATTTT. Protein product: CASSDYPLRTTDTQYF.